What follows are 29 T cell receptor beta chains derived from one specimen sequenced in a study of CD8+CD57+ T cells in acquired aplastic anemia. The TCR beta profiling, which covered VDJ combination and CDR3 sequence, was carried out using genomic DNA as the template. A single record per CDR3 protein comes from TCRdb applying MiXCR to the reads. This sample has 200,000 to 250,000 distinct CDR3 sequences, with 65% found just once. The sequenced patients had an expansion of CD8+CD57+ cells seen by flow cytometry. Sequencing was carried out using sorted CD4+, CD8+, or CD8+CD57+ T cells (not recorded which) from PBMCs. Receptors originate from a human donor with aplastic anemia.

Only a few counts were recorded for this clonotype. The chain uses TRBV9 and TRBJ2-7; 8 nucleotides line up with TRBD1. Unmatched junction bases numbered 16, after V lost 4 bases and J lost 4 bases. The CDR3 extends over 17 amino acids. Germline V CDR1 and CDR2: SGDLS, YYNGEE. The DNA of the CDR3 is TGTGCCAGCAGCTCCTCTAAGGACAGGGCGAATAGTTACGAGCAGTACTTC. The encoded protein is CASSSSKDRANSYEQYF.

The chain joins TRBV15 to TRBJ2-7; 8 nucleotides match TRBD2. There are 13 residues in the CDR3. Germline-derived CDR1 and CDR2 are LNHNV and YYDKDF (reference sequence). J was trimmed by 2 bases and V by 5 bases; bases with no gene match: 2. The CDR3 loop is CATSGGRPYEQYF. The CDR3 region has the DNA TGTGCCACCAGCGGCGGGAGGCCCTACGAGCAGTACTTC.

This clonotype was picked up a small number of times. The genes are TRBV2 and TRBJ2-7; D is perhaps TRBD1 (6 bases). The V end lost 5 bases, the J end lost 3 bases, and 14 bases lay between the germline ends. CDR3 size: 14 residues. Germline V gives CDR1 SNHLY, CDR2 FYNNEI. The CDR3 sequence: CASSFGTPNYEQYF. Here the CDR3 DNA reads TGTGCCAGCAGTTTCGGGACACCGAACTACGAGCAGTACTTC.

The chain links TRBV20-1 to TRBJ1-3, with TRBD1 as a possible D gene (5 bases). The ends were cut back, 5 bases at V and 4 bases at J, with 12 bases in the middle. Germline loops: CDR1 DFQATT, CDR2 SNEGSKA (reference sequence). CDR3 length: 13 residues. The CDR3 DNA is TGCAGTGCTTGGTCAGGGTTGGGAAACACCATATATTTT. Its protein product is CSAWSGLGNTIYF.

The chain is built from TRBV20-1 and TRBJ2-1; maybe TRBD2 (5 bases). CDR1 and CDR2 (germline): DFQATT, SNEGSKA (reference sequence). This CDR3 has 11 amino acids. Trimming took off 4 bases at V and 13 bases at J, with 14 bases between the two ends. CDR3 protein: CSAKTVTGQFF. The DNA for the CDR3 is TGCAGTGCTAAAACTGTCACGGGACAGTTCTTC.

This sequence joins TRBV20-1 and TRBJ2-1; TRBD2 matches at 8 bases. The CDR3 is made up of 15 amino acids. The trim removed 6 bases at V and 6 bases at J, leaving 13 bases unmatched. Germline lookup yields CDR1 DFQATT and CDR2 SNEGSKA (reference sequence). In DNA, the CDR3 is TGCAGTGCCCTTAGTGGGCGGGGGGTAGTCAATGAGCAGTTCTTC. Its protein is CSALSGRGVVNEQFF.

The chain carries TRBV7-2 and TRBJ2-3, with TRBD2 matching over 7 bases. The CDR3 is 15 residues long. The V and J ends lost 11 bases and 1 base, in that order; junction bases with no gene match: 12. The germline V gene encodes CDR1 SGHTA and CDR2 FQGNSA. CDR3 in amino acids: CAGGLGVQGTDTQYF. CDR3 nucleotide sequence: TGTGCCGGAGGACTAGGGGTTCAAGGCACAGATACGCAGTATTTT.

This clonotype appeared a single time. An end of the junction differs from the germline gene, which may be a read error. This sequence joins TRBV20-1 and TRBJ2-3; TRBD2 is a possible D gene (6 bases). The CDR3 covers 14 residues. Germline CDR1 DFQATT, CDR2 SNEGSKA (reference sequence). CDR3 sequence: CSAQSRLAYRYAVF. CDR3 nucleotides: TGCAGTGCTCAGTCCAGGCTAGCGTACAGATACGCAGTATTT.

A remark on this clonotype: A much larger clone differs from this one at a single base, so this may be a read error. This chain joins TRBV27 and TRBJ2-7, with D hard to call. The germline V gene encodes CDR1 MNHEY and CDR2 SMNVEV (reference sequence). The CDR3 spans 16 residues. V gave up 5 bases and J gave up 0 bases, with 17 bases separating them. CDR3 DNA sequence: TGTGCCAGCAGTCCCGAGGTTACGGCCACCTCCTACGAGCAGTACTTC. Its translation: CASSPEVTATSYEQYF.

The chain uses TRBV12-3 or TRBV12-4 and TRBJ2-1; D may correspond to TRBD1 or TRBD2 (5 bases each). Trimming took off 6 bases at V and 10 bases at J, with 13 bases between the two ends. This CDR3 spans 12 amino acids. The CDR3 is CASSPHGTEQFF. The CDR3 DNA follows: TGTGCCAGCAGCCCCCATGGGACCGAGCAGTTCTTC.

The rearrangement links TRBV12-3 or TRBV12-4 to TRBJ1-6; D is undetermined. The CDR3 extends over 18 amino acids. V gave up 5 bases and J gave up 0 bases, with 17 bases separating them. Here the CDR3 DNA reads TGTGCCAGCAGTCCGGCGGTAGGGAAAAACTCCTATAATTCACCCCTCCACTTT. Translating gives CASSPAVGKNSYNSPLHF.

The chain is built from TRBV6-5 and TRBJ2-7; D may be TRBD1 (6 bases). Germline values: CDR1 MNHEY, CDR2 SVGAGI. Trimming pared 6 bases from V and 3 bases from J, leaving 12 bases between. This CDR3 has 13 amino acids. The CDR3 here is CASSRGQDYEQYF. The CDR3 DNA reads as TGTGCCAGCAGCAGGGGCCAAGACTACGAGCAGTACTTC.

This clonotype has only a few counts. The rearrangement links TRBV19 to TRBJ1-2; the D gene is possibly TRBD1 (6 bases). CDR3 length equals 15 residues. The V gene's germline CDR1 is LNHDA and CDR2 SQIVND (reference sequence). With 1 base removed from V and 2 bases from J, the gap between germline ends came to 11 bases. CDR3 nucleotides: TGTGCCAGTAGTATAGCGCGGGGGGCGAACTATGGCTACACCTTC. It specifies CASSIARGANYGYTF.

This clonotype was recorded many times. The chain uses TRBV5-6 and TRBJ1-2; TRBD1 agrees at 8 bases. Germline values: CDR1 SGHDT, CDR2 YYEEEE. V shed 0 bases, J shed 6 bases, and the junction held 7 bases outside the gene matches. The CDR3 is made up of 15 amino acids. Written as DNA, the CDR3 is TGTGCCAGCAGCTTGGTCCTACAGGGGGAAGATGGCTACACCTTC. As protein: CASSLVLQGEDGYTF.

V and J are TRBV24-1 and TRBJ2-3; D gene unclear. Trimming pared 5 bases from V and 2 bases from J, leaving 4 bases between. Per germline, CDR1 KGHDR and CDR2 SFDVKD. The CDR3 runs to 12 residues. The CDR3 DNA reads as TGTGCCACCAGTGGCTACACAGATACGCAGTATTTT. It encodes CATSGYTDTQYF.

This rearrangement joins TRBV7-9 to TRBJ2-7, with TRBD1 matching over 8 bases. CDR1 is SEHNR and CDR2 is FQNEAQ in the germline V gene (reference sequence). J gave up 3 bases and V 4 bases, and 5 bases lay outside the gene matches. This CDR3 has 14 residues. The CDR3 loop is CASSYPGTGYEQYF. As DNA, the CDR3 is TGTGCCAGCAGCTACCCCGGGACAGGCTACGAGCAGTACTTC. The full variable domain, its missing parts supplied by reference TRBV7-9 and TRBJ2-7, is DTGVSQNPRHKITKRGQNVTFRCDPISEHNRLYWYRQTLGQGPEFLTYFQNEAQLEKSRLLSDRFSAERPKGSFSTLEIQRTEQGDSAMYLCASSYPGTGYEQYFGPGTRLTVT.

This clonotype was observed a handful of times. An end of the junction differs from the germline gene, which may be a read error. This rearrangement joins TRBV7-3 to TRBJ2-3; no reliable D call. The germline gives CDR1 SGHTA, CDR2 FQGTGA. This CDR3 contains 13 residues. CDR3 loop: CATSPTYTDTQYF. Written as DNA, the CDR3 is TGTGCCACCAGCCCAACCTACACAGATACGCAGTATTTT.

This clonotype occurred many times. The chain has TRBV2 and TRBJ2-1; possible D gene TRBD2, 5 bases. Germline V gives CDR1 SNHLY, CDR2 FYNNEI. V lost 7 bases and J 9 bases, leaving 22 bases between the germline ends. CDR3 length: 15 amino acids. The CDR3 coding sequence is TGTGCCAGCATCGATGTAGGGAGAGGGTGGGGTGAGCAGTTCTTC. Amino acid sequence: CASIDVGRGWGEQFF.

The chain combines TRBV6-1 with TRBJ1-2; the D is unclear. Trimming stripped 4 bases from V and 8 bases from J, with 14 bases between. Germline loops: CDR1 MNHNS, CDR2 SASEGT. The CDR3 is made up of 13 amino acids. This CDR3 reads CASSGPRHMGYTF. The CDR3 DNA follows: TGTGCCAGCAGTGGACCCAGGCATATGGGCTACACCTTC.

The rearrangement uses TRBV2 and TRBJ1-1; possible D gene TRBD1, 6 bases. V lost 7 bases to trimming and J lost 6 bases, with 9 bases between them. This CDR3 has 11 amino acids. The germline V gene encodes CDR1 SNHLY and CDR2 FYNNEI. The CDR3 protein is CASTGAAEAFF. CDR3 coding DNA: TGTGCCAGCACAGGGGCCGCTGAAGCTTTCTTT.

The rearrangement uses TRBV14 and TRBJ1-6; a possible D gene is TRBD1 (5 bases). Per germline, CDR1 SGHDN and CDR2 FVKESK. V was pared by 2 bases and J by 10 bases, with 12 bases between. This CDR3 is built from 14 residues. The CDR3 coding sequence is TGTGCCAGCAGCCAAACCTCAGGGTACTCACCCCTCCACTTT. This sequence encodes CASSQTSGYSPLHF.

The rearrangement links TRBV2 to TRBJ1-1; D may be TRBD1 (5 bases). The CDR3 contains 13 residues. Germline CDR1 reads SNHLY; CDR2 reads FYNNEI. Trimming stripped 5 bases from V and 1 base from J, with 8 bases between. This chain's CDR3 is CASSKGRNTEAFF. The CDR3 DNA reads TGTGCCAGCAGTAAGGGGCGGAACACTGAAGCTTTCTTT.

This chain links TRBV7-8 with TRBJ1-3; perhaps TRBD1 as D (6 bases). CDR1 is SGHVS and CDR2 is FQNEAQ in the germline V gene. V lost 4 bases to trimming and J lost 1 base, with 14 bases between them. This CDR3 contains 16 residues. The CDR3 nucleotides read TGTGCCAGCAGCTCGACTTCAGGGGAGTCTGGAAACACCATATATTTT. Protein: CASSSTSGESGNTIYF.

This clonotype has a handful of counts. This chain links TRBV20-1 with TRBJ1-2, with a possible D match to TRBD1 (5 bases). Between the trimmed V and J ends, which lost 1 base and 5 bases, there was a span of 14 bases. The CDR3 runs to 14 residues. Germline CDR1 is DFQATT and CDR2 is SNEGSKA (reference sequence). Written as DNA, the CDR3 is TGCAGTGCTAGAGCTCAGGGTGGAGGGTATGGCTACACCTTC. This encodes CSARAQGGGYGYTF.

Written as DNA, the CDR3 is TGTGCCAGCAGCTTAGAGAGAGGGCGATCAAGCACAGATACGCAGTATTTT. It translates to CASSLERGRSSTDTQYF. This chain uses TRBV7-6 with TRBJ2-3; possibly TRBD2 for D (5 bases). Deletions cut 1 base from V and 0 bases from J, with 14 bases between. Germline loops: CDR1 SGHVS, CDR2 FNYEAQ. This CDR3 comprises 17 residues.

This clonotype was detected many times. The chain has TRBV12-3 or TRBV12-4 and TRBJ2-6; no clear D gene. Deletions cut 8 bases from V and 0 bases from J, with 2 bases between. The CDR3 is 12 residues long. The CDR3 loop is CASSSGANVLTF. The CDR3 DNA reads as TGTGCCAGCTCCTCTGGGGCCAACGTCCTGACTTTC.

This clonotype was counted a single time. J is TRBJ1-1 and V is TRBV24-1; TRBD1 matches 10 bases. V gave up 6 bases and J gave up 4 bases; unmatched junction bases: 4. Germline CDR1 is KGHDR and CDR2 is SFDVKD. The CDR3 runs 14 residues. CDR3 DNA sequence: TGTGCCACCAGTCAGACAGGGGGCGGCACTGAAGCTTTCTTT. It codes for CATSQTGGGTEAFF.

CDR3 DNA sequence: TGCGCCAGCAGGGCGGGTACAGATACGCAGTATTTT. Its translation is CASRAGTDTQYF. The V call is TRBV10-1, the J call TRBJ2-3; perhaps TRBD2 as D (5 bases). In germline, CDR1 is WNHNN, CDR2 SYGVQD (reference sequence). The V end was cut by 6 bases, the J end by 3 bases, with 7 bases between. The CDR3 consists of 12 residues.

This clonotype was detected only once. This sequence joins TRBV2 and TRBJ1-4; 8 bases map to TRBD1. The CDR3 has 14 amino acids. V lost 1 base to trimming and J lost 8 bases; unmatched junction nucleotides: 3. Germline values: CDR1 SNHLY, CDR2 FYNNEI. In nucleotides, the CDR3 is TGTGCCAGCAGTGAAGGGACAGGGAACGAAAAACTGTTTTTT. Amino acids: CASSEGTGNEKLFF.